The TCR beta chain described here comes from a study of blood T cell repertoires in COVID-19. Study information: The analysed material was cDNA or gDNA that came from T cells, B-cell-depleted T cells, or PBMCs.

The CDR3 sequence is 16 residues long. Germline V lookup: CDR1 LNHDA, CDR2 SQIVND (reference sequence). With V trimmed by 3 bases and J by 2 bases, 8 bases remained unmatched. Assay: immunoSEQ multiplex PCR; the TCRdb copy retains only in-frame clones and omits some. In the table there are approximately 390,000 clones, about 83% of which are singletons. The specimen sequenced was PBMCs or T cells enriched from blood (not recorded which). This clonotype was sampled from a woman between 50 and 59 years old who had recovered from COVID-19. The chain combines TRBV19 with TRBJ1-2; 8 bases are shared with TRBD1. This CDR3 is CASSISSGGANYGYTF. In nucleotides, the CDR3 is TGTGCCAGTAGTATTTCTTCAGGGGGCGCGAACTATGGCTACACCTTC.